This T cell receptor (beta chain) was identified in a study of molecular identifiers for immune sequencing clone quantification. Bulk TCR libraries were made with methods that had been previously described and with listed TCR primers. Via MiXCR, TCRdb re-called the PCR reads, giving one row per CDR3 protein. This table has around 460,000 distinct CDR3 sequences, 20% to 25% appearing once. On this clonotype itself: A clone one base away is much larger, so this may be a read error.

Naive CD8 T cells were picked out by sorting for CD8+CD4-CCR7+CD45RA+. With 11 bases removed from V and 2 bases from J, the gap between germline ends came to 13 bases. The CDR3 is 12 residues long. The germline V gene has CDR1 MNHNY and CDR2 SVGAGI (reference sequence). The sequence derives from a human donor in good health. Some libraries in this study had Jurkat cell RNA spiked in. J is TRBJ2-7 and V is TRBV6-6; D possibly matches TRBD1 or TRBD2 (6 bases each). Sequenced input: naive CD8+ T cells from blood, with Jurkat cell RNA spiked in. Described subset: FACS-sorted CD8+CD4-CCR7+CD45RA+ naive T cells. CDR3 nucleotide sequence: TGTGCCGGCTTTCGGGGGCCCTACGAGCAGTACTTC. The encoded protein is CAGFRGPYEQYF.